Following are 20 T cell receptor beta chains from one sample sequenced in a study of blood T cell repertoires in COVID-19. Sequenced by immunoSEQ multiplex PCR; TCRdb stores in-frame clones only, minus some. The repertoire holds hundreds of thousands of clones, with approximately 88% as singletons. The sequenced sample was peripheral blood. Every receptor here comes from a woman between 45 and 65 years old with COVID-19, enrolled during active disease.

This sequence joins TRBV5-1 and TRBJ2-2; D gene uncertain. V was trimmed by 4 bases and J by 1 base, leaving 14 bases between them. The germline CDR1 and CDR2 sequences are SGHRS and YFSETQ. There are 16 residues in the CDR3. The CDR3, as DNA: TGCGCCAGCAGCCCCCAAGCCGCAGGGAACACCGGGGAGCTGTTTTTT. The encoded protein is CASSPQAAGNTGELFF.

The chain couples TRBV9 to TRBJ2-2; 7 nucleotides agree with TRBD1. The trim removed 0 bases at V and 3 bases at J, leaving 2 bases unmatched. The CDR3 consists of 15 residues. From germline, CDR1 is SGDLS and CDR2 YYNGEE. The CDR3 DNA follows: TGTGCCAGCAGCGTAGATACAGGGGACACCGGGGAGCTGTTTTTT. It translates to CASSVDTGDTGELFF.

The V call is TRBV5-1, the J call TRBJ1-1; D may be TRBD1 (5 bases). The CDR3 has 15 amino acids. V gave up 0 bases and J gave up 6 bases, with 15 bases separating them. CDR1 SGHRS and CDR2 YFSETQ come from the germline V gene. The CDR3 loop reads CASSLEAGPLAEAFF. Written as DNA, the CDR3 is TGCGCCAGCAGCTTGGAGGCAGGGCCGCTCGCTGAAGCTTTCTTT. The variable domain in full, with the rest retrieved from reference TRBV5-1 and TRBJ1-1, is KAGVTQTPRYLIKTRGQQVTLSCSPISGHRSVSWYQQTPGQGLQFLFEYFSETQRNKGNFPGRFSGRQFSNSRSEMNVSTLELGDSALYLCASSLEAGPLAEAFFGQGTRLTVV.

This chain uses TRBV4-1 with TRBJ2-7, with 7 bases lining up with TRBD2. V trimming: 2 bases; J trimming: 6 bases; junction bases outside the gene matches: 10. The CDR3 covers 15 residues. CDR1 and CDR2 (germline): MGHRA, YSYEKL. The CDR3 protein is CASSQSIIAGVEQYF. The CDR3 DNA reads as TGCGCCAGCAGCCAATCGATTATTGCGGGGGTCGAGCAGTACTTC.

Here the CDR3 DNA reads TGTGCCAGCAGCTTGGCCGCAGGAACCTCCTATAATTCACCCCTCCACTTT. This translates into CASSLAAGTSYNSPLHF. The chain is built from TRBV5-5 and TRBJ1-6, with D unresolved. Trimming left V 0 bases short and J 0 bases short, with 10 bases between. The CDR3 contains 17 residues. Germline loops: CDR1 SGHKS, CDR2 YYEKEE (reference sequence). The entire variable domain, with the rest obtained from reference TRBV5-5 and TRBJ1-6, is as follows: DAGVTQSPTHLIKTRGQQVTLRCSPISGHKSVSWYQQVLGQGPQFIFQYYEKEERGRGNFPDRFSARQFPNYSSELNVNALLLGDSALYLCASSLAAGTSYNSPLHFGNGTRLTVT.

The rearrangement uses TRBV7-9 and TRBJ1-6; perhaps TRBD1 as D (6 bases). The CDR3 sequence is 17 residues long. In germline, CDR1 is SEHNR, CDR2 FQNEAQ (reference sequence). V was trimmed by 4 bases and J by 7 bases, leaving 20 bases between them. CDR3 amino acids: CASSWEGDSGHNSPLHF. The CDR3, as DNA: TGTGCCAGCAGCTGGGAGGGGGACTCCGGGCACAATTCACCCCTCCACTTT.

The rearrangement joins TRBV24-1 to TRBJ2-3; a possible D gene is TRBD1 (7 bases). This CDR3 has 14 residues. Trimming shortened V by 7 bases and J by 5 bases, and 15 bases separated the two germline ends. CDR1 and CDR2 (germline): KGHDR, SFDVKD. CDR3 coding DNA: TGTGCCACCAGCTTTCAGGGGGGAGAAGATACGCAGTATTTT. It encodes CATSFQGGEDTQYF.

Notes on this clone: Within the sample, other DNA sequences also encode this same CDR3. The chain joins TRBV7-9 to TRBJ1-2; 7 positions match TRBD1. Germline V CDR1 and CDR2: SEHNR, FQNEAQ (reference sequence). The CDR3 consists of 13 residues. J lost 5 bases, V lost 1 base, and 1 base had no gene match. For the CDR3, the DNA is TGTGCCAGCAGCTTAGACAGGGGATATGGCTACACCTTC. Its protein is CASSLDRGYGYTF.

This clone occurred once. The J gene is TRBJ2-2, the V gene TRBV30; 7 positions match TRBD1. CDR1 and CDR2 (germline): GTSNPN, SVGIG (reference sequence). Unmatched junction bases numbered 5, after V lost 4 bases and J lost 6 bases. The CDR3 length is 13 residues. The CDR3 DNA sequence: TGTGCCTGGACCGACAGGGCGGCCGGGGAGCTGTTTTTT. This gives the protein CAWTDRAAGELFF.

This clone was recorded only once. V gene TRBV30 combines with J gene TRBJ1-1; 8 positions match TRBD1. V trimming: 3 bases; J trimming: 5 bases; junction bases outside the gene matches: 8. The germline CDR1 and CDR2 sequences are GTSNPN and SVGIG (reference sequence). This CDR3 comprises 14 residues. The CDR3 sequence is CAWRSRGRRTEAFF. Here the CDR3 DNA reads TGTGCCTGGAGATCCAGGGGGCGGAGAACTGAAGCTTTCTTT.

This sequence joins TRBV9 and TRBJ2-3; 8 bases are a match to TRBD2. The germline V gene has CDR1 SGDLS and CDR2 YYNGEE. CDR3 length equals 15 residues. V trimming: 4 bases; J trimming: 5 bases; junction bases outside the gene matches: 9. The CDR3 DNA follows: TGTGCCAGCAGCTCCTCCGGGGGGGAGGGAGATACGCAGTATTTT. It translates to CASSSSGGEGDTQYF.

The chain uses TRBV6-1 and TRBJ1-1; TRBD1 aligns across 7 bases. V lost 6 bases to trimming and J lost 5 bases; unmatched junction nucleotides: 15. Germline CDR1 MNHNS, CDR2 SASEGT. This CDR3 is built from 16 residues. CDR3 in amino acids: CASRENRGLGPTEAFF. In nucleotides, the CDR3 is TGTGCCAGCAGAGAAAACAGGGGTCTTGGACCAACTGAAGCTTTCTTT.

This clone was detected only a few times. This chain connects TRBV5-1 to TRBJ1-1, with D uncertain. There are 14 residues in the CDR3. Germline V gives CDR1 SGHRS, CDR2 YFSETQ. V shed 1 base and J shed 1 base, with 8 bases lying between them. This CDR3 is CASSLKGENTEAFF. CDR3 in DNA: TGCGCCAGCAGCTTGAAAGGAGAGAACACTGAAGCTTTCTTT.

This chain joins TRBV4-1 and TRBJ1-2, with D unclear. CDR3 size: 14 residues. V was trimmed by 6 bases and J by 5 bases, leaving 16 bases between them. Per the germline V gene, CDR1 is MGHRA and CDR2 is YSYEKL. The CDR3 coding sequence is TGCGCCAGCAGGCCGCCGGGGAGGGCATATGGCTACACCTTC. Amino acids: CASRPPGRAYGYTF.

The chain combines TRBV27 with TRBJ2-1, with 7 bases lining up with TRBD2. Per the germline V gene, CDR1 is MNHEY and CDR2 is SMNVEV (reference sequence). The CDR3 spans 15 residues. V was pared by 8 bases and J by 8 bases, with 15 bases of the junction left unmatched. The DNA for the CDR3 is TGTGCCAGCGCCCGGGGAGGCGGGGGACGGGATGAGCAGTTCTTC. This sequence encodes CASARGGGGRDEQFF.

The CDR3 sequence: CASSLEQGAVSIQYF. Written as DNA, the CDR3 is TGCGCCAGCAGCTTGGAACAGGGGGCAGTCTCCATTCAGTACTTC. This rearrangement joins TRBV5-1 to TRBJ2-4, with 9 bases that match TRBD1. The ends lost 0 bases at V and 9 bases at J; junction bases unmatched: 7. The CDR3 has 15 residues. Germline values: CDR1 SGHRS, CDR2 YFSETQ.

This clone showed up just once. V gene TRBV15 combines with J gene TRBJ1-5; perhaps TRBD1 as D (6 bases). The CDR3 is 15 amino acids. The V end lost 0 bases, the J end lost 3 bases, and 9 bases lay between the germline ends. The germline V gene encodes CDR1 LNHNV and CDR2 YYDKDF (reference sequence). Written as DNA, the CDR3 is TGTGCCACCAGCAGAGATGGACAGTCCAATCAGCCCCAGCATTTT. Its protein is CATSRDGQSNQPQHF.

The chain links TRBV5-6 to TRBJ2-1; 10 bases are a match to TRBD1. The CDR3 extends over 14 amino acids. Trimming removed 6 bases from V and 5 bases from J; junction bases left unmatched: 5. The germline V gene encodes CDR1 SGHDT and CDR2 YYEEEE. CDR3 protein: CASNRQGADNEQFF. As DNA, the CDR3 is TGTGCCAGCAACCGACAGGGGGCGGACAATGAGCAGTTCTTC.

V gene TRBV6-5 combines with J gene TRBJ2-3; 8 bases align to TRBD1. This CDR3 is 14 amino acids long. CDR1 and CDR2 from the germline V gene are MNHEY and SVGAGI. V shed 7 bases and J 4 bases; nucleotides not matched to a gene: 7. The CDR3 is CASTPGGSADTQYF. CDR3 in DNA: TGTGCCAGCACCCCAGGGGGCTCGGCAGATACGCAGTATTTT.

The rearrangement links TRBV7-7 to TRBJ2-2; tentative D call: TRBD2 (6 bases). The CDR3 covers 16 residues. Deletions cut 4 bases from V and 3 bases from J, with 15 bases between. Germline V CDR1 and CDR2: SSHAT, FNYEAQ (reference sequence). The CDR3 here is CASSSAGTPDTGELFF. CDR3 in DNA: TGTGCCAGCAGCTCCGCCGGGACTCCCGACACCGGGGAGCTGTTTTTT.